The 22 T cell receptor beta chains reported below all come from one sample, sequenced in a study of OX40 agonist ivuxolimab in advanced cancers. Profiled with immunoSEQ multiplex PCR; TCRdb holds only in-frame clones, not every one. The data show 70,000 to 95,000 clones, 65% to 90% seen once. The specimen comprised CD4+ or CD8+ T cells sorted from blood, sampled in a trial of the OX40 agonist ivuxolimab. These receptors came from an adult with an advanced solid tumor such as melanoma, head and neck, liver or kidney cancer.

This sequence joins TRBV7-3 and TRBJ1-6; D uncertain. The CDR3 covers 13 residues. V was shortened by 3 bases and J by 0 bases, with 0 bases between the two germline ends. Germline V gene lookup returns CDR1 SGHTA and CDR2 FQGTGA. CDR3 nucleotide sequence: TGTGCCAGCAGCTTCTCCTATAATTCACCCCTCCACTTT. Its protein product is CASSFSYNSPLHF.

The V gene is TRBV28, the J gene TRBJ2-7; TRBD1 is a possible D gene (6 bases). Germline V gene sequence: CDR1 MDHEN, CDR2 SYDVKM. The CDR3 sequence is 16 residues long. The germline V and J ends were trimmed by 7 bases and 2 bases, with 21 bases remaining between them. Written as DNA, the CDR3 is TGTGCCAGCACCAACCTGAATGGGGGCCCAGCCTACGAGCAGTACTTC. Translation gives CASTNLNGGPAYEQYF. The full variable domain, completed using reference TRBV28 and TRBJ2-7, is DVKVTQSSRYLVKRTGEKVFLECVQDMDHENMFWYRQDPGLGLRLIYFSYDVKMKEKGDIPEGYSVSREKKERFSLILESASTNQTSMYLCASTNLNGGPAYEQYFGPGTRLTVT.

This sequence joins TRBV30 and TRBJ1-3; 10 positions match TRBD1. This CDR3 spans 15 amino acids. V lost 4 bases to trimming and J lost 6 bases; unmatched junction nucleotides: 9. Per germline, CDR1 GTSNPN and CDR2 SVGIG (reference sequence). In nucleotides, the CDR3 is TGTGCCTGGAACCATCCGGGACAGGGGATAAACACCATATATTTT. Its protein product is CAWNHPGQGINTIYF. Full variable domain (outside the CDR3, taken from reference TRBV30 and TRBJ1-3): SQTIHQWPATLVQPVGSPLSLECTVEGTSNPNLYWYRQAAGRGLQLLFYSVGIGQISSEVPQNLSASRPQDRQFILSSKKLLLSDSGFYLCAWNHPGQGINTIYFGEGSWLTVV.

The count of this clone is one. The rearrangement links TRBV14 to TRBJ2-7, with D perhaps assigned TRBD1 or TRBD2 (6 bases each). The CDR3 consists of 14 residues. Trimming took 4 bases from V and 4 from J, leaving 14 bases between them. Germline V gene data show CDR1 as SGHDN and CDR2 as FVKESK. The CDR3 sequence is CASSRQTGGYEQYF. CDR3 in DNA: TGTGCCAGCAGCCGTCAGACAGGAGGGTACGAGCAGTACTTC. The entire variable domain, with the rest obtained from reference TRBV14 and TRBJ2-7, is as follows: EAGVTQFPSHSVIEKGQTVTLRCDPISGHDNLYWYRRVMGKEIKFLLHFVKESKQDESGMPNNRFLAERTGGTYSTLKVQPAELEDSGVYFCASSRQTGGYEQYFGPGTRLTVT.

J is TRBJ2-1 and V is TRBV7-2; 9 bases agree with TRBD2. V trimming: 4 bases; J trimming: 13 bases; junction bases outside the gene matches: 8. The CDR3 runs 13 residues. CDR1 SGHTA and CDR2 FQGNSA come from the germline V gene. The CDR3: CASSSTGLAAQFF. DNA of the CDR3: TGTGCCAGCAGCTCTACGGGACTAGCAGCCCAGTTCTTC.

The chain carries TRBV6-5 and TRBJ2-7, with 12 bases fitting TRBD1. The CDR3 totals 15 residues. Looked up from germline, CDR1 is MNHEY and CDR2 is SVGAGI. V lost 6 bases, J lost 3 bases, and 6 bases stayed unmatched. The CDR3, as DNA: TGTGCCAGCAGCCCCGGGACAGGGGGCCTCTACGAGCAGTACTTC. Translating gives CASSPGTGGLYEQYF.

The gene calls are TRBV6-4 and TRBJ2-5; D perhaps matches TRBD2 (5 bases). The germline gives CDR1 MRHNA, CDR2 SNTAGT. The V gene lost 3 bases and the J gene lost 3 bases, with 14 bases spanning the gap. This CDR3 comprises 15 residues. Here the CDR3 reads CASSEVPSGKETQYF. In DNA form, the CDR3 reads TGTGCCAGCAGTGAAGTCCCCTCCGGGAAAGAGACCCAGTACTTC.

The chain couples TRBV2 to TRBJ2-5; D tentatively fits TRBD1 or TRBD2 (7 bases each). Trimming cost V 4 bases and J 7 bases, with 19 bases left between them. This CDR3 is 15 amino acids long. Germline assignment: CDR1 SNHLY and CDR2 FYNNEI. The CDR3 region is CASSARTGGGATQYF. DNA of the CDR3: TGTGCCAGCAGTGCTAGGACAGGAGGGGGGGCGACCCAGTACTTC.

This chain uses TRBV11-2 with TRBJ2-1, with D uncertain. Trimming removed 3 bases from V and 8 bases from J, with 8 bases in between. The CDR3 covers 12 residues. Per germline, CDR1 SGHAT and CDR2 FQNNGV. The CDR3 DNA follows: TGTGCCAGCAGCTTGGGCGTTGATGAGCAGTTCTTC. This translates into CASSLGVDEQFF.

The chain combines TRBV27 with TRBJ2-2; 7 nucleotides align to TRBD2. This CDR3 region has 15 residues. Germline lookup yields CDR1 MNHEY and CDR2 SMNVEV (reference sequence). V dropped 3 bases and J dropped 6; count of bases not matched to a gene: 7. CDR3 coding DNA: TGTGCCAGCAGTTTGAGACAGCTAGCGGCCGGGGAGCTGTTTTTT. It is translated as CASSLRQLAAGELFF.

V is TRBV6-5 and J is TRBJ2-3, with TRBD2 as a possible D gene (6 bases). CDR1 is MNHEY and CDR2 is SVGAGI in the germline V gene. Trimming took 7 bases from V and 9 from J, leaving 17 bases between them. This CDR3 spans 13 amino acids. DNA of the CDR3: TGTGCCAGCACTAACGGGGGTAGGTCGACGCAGTATTTT. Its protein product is CASTNGGRSTQYF.

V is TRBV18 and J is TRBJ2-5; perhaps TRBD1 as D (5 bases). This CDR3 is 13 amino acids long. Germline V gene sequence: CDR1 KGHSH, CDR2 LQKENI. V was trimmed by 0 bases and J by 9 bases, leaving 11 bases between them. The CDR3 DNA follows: TGTGCCAGCTCACCACCCATCACAGGCCCCCAGTACTTC. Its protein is CASSPPITGPQYF. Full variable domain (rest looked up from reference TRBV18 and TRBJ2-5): NAGVMQNPRHLVRRRGQEARLRCSPMKGHSHVYWYRQLPEEGLKFMVYLQKENIIDESGMPKERFSAEFPKEGPSILRIQQVVRGDSAAYFCASSPPITGPQYFGPGTRLLVL.

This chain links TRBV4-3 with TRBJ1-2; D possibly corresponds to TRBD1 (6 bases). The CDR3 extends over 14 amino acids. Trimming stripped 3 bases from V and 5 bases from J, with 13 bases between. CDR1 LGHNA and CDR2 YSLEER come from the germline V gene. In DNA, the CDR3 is TGCGCCAGCAGCCAGGGGGGCGGATGGTATGGCTACACCTTC. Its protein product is CASSQGGGWYGYTF.

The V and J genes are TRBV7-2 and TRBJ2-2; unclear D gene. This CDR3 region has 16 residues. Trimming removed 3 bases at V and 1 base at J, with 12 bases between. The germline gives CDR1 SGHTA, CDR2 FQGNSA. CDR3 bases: TGTGCCAGCAGCTTGAGCAGGAACAGGAACACCGGGGAGCTGTTTTTT. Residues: CASSLSRNRNTGELFF.

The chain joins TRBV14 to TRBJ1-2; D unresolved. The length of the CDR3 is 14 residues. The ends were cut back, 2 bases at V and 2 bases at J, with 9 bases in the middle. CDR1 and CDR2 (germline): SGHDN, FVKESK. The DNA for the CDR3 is TGTGCCAGCAGCCAATTTGGAGGCAACTATGGCTACACCTTC. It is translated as CASSQFGGNYGYTF.

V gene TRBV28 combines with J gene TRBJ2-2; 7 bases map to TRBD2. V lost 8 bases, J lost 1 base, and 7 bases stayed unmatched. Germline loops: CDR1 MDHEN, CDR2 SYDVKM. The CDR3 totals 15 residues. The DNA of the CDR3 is TGTGCCAGCGTCCGGGAGGACGGGAACACCGGGGAGCTGTTTTTT. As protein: CASVREDGNTGELFF.

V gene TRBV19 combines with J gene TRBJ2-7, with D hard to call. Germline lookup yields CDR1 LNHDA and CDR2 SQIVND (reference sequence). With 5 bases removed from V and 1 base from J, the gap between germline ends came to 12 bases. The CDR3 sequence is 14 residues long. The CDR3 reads CASSQGYWSYEQYF. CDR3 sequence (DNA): TGTGCCAGTAGTCAAGGCTATTGGTCCTACGAGCAGTACTTC. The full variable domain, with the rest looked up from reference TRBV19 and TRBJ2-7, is DGGITQSPKYLFRKEGQNVTLSCEQNLNHDAMYWYRQDPGQGLRLIYYSQIVNDFQKGDIAEGYSVSREKKESFPLTVTSAQKNPTAFYLCASSQGYWSYEQYFGPGTRLTVT.

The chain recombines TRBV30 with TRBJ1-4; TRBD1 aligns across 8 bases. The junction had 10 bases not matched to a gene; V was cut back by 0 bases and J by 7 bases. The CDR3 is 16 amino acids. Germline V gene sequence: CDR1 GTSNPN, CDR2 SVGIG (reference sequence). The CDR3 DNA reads TGTGCCTGGAGTGTACGAGGCAGAACAGGGGGTGAAAAACTGTTTTTT. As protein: CAWSVRGRTGGEKLFF. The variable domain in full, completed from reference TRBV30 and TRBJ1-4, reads SQTIHQWPATLVQPVGSPLSLECTVEGTSNPNLYWYRQAAGRGLQLLFYSVGIGQISSEVPQNLSASRPQDRQFILSSKKLLLSDSGFYLCAWSVRGRTGGEKLFFGSGTQLSVL.

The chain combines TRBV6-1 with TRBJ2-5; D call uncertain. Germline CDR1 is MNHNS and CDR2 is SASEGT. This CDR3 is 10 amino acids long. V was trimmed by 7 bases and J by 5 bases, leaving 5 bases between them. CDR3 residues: CASMLETQYF. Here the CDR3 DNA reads TGTGCCAGCATGTTGGAGACCCAGTACTTC.

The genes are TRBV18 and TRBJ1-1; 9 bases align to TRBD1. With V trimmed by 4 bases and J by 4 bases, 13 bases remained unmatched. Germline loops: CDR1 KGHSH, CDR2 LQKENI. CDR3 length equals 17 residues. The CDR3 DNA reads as TGTGCCAGCTCACACTCAACAGGGGGCGGATTAGGCACTGAAGCTTTCTTT. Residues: CASSHSTGGGLGTEAFF.

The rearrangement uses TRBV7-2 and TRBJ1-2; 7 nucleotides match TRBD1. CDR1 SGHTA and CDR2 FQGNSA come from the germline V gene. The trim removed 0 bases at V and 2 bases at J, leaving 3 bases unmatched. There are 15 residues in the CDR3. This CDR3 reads CASSLAAGGNYGYTF. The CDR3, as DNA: TGTGCCAGCAGCTTAGCGGCAGGGGGAAACTATGGCTACACCTTC.

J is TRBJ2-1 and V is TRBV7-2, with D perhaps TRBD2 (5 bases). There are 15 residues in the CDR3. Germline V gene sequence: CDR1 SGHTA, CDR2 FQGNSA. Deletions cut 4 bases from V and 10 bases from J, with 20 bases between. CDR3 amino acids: CASSSRRRAAEEQFF. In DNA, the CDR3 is TGTGCCAGCAGCTCAAGGAGGCGGGCAGCAGAAGAGCAGTTCTTC.